One T cell receptor (beta chain) is described in this entry. Time point reported: patch test 3, about 24 weeks after DPC sensitization. Specified treatment: therapeutic diphenylcyclopropenone sensitization with weekly scalp DPC. Staff drew blood before applying each patch test. Total RNA came from unfractionated whole blood. Unique molecular identifiers were affixed to discrete cDNA molecules within the library. Each CDR3 protein gets one entry after TCRdb re-called the RACE reads with MiXCR. The sample holds fewer than 55,000 distinct CDR3 sequences, about 10% seen once. This sample is part of a study of human T cells and chemical hapten exposure. Across the whole study: Doses of diphenylcyclopropenone went to the patients' scalps weekly throughout the roughly 22-week study.

This CDR3 region has 17 residues. Germline V gene data show CDR1 as SGHVS and CDR2 as FQNEAQ. The V gene lost 1 base and the J gene lost 0 bases, with 12 bases spanning the gap. The sequences come from whole blood, collected in connection with sensitization to the hapten diphenylcyclopropenone (DPC). The chain employs TRBV7-8 and TRBJ2-2; D is tentatively TRBD1 or TRBD2 (6 bases each). The TCR comes from a woman in her thirties or forties with alopecia areata. Some clones in this sample may be carry-over from other donors' samples. The DNA of the CDR3 is TGTGCCAGCAGCTTAGACCGGGGGCCAACGAACACCGGGGAGCTGTTTTTT. It is translated as CASSLDRGPTNTGELFF.